The 8 T cell receptor beta chains below all came from one sample that was sequenced in a study of blood T cell repertoires in COVID-19. Sequenced by immunoSEQ multiplex PCR; TCRdb stores in-frame clones only, minus some. In the table there are 150,000 to 200,000 clones, 85% to 90% of which are singletons. The specimen sequenced was peripheral blood. The receptor source for this set is a man in his fifties or sixties with acute or convalescent COVID-19.

The V and J genes are TRBV5-8 and TRBJ1-2; D gene unclear. The CDR3 is made up of 13 amino acids. Germline V gene sequence: CDR1 SGHTS, CDR2 YDEGEE. V lost 1 base and J lost 7, with 11 bases in between. The CDR3 DNA follows: TGTGCCAGCAGCTTGAGCCTAGTCGGTGGCTACACCTTC. It yields the protein CASSLSLVGGYTF.

V and J are TRBV19 and TRBJ2-1; 14 positions match TRBD2. V lost 6 bases to trimming and J lost 4 bases; unmatched junction nucleotides: 11. Germline CDR1 reads LNHDA; CDR2 reads SQIVND (reference sequence). The CDR3 has 18 residues. The CDR3 nucleotides read TGTGCCAGTAGGCCGGGACTAGCGGGAGCGGCGGTATACAATGAGCAGTTCTTC. Amino acid sequence: CASRPGLAGAAVYNEQFF.

The chain combines TRBV28 with TRBJ1-1; possible D gene TRBD1, 5 bases. Trimming left V 6 bases short and J 0 bases short, with 17 bases between. Germline assignment: CDR1 MDHEN and CDR2 SYDVKM. The CDR3 consists of 16 residues. The CDR3 here is CASRRSGGGVNTEAFF. In DNA, the CDR3 is TGTGCCAGCAGGCGAAGCGGGGGAGGGGTGAACACTGAAGCTTTCTTT.

This clone was recorded a few times. The J gene is TRBJ1-5, the V gene TRBV4-2, with 11 bases lining up with TRBD1. The trim removed 4 bases at V and 4 bases at J, leaving 3 bases unmatched. The CDR3 runs 15 residues. CDR1 LGHNA and CDR2 YNFKEQ come from the germline V gene. The CDR3 sequence is CASSRGQGANQPQHF. CDR3 bases: TGTGCCAGCAGCCGCGGACAGGGGGCAAATCAGCCCCAGCATTTT.

This chain joins TRBV5-1 and TRBJ2-2, with 9 bases aligning to TRBD1. Germline-derived CDR1 and CDR2 are SGHRS and YFSETQ. CDR3 size: 14 residues. With 5 bases clipped from V and 3 bases from J, the junction kept 2 bases outside the gene matches. The CDR3 loop is CASRTGGDTGELFF. The DNA of the CDR3 is TGCGCCAGCAGGACAGGGGGTGACACCGGGGAGCTGTTTTTT.

The chain employs TRBV28 and TRBJ1-5, with 8 nucleotides matching TRBD1. Germline CDR1 reads MDHEN; CDR2 reads SYDVKM. J lost 5 bases, V lost 5 bases, and 11 bases had no gene match. The CDR3 contains 16 residues. The CDR3 DNA reads as TGTGCCAGCAGTCCACCGGGACAGGCCGCGTATCAGCCCCAGCATTTT. It specifies CASSPPGQAAYQPQHF. Full variable domain (missing parts from reference TRBV28 and TRBJ1-5): DVKVTQSSRYLVKRTGEKVFLECVQDMDHENMFWYRQDPGLGLRLIYFSYDVKMKEKGDIPEGYSVSREKKERFSLILESASTNQTSMYLCASSPPGQAAYQPQHFGDGTRLSIL.

The CDR3 protein is CASSWGQMNTEAFF. For the CDR3, the DNA is TGTGCCAGCAGCTGGGGGCAAATGAACACTGAAGCTTTCTTT. The V and J genes are TRBV7-6 and TRBJ1-1, with TRBD1 as a possible D gene (6 bases). The CDR3 consists of 14 residues. The V end lost 4 bases, the J end lost 0 bases, and 9 bases lay between the germline ends. Germline V lookup: CDR1 SGHVS, CDR2 FNYEAQ.

This clone came up a few times. The J gene is TRBJ1-2, the V gene TRBV25-1; weak D call: TRBD1 (6 bases). The CDR3 has 13 residues. V dropped 2 bases and J dropped 11 bases, with 15 bases sitting between them. The germline V gene has CDR1 MGHDK and CDR2 SYGVNS. CDR3: CASSEAGVYPYTF. In DNA form, the CDR3 reads TGTGCCAGCAGTGAAGCAGGGGTTTACCCTTACACCTTC.